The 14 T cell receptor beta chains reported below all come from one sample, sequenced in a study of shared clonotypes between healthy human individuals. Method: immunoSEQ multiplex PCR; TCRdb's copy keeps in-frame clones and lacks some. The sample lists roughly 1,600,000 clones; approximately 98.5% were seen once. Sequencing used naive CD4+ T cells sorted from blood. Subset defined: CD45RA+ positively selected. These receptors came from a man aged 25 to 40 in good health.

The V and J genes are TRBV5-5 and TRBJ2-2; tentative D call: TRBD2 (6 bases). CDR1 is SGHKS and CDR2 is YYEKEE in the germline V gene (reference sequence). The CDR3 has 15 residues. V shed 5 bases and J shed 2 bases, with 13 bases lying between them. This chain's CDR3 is CASRTGTVNTGELFF. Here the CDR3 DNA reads TGTGCCAGCAGGACCGGGACTGTAAACACCGGGGAGCTGTTTTTT.

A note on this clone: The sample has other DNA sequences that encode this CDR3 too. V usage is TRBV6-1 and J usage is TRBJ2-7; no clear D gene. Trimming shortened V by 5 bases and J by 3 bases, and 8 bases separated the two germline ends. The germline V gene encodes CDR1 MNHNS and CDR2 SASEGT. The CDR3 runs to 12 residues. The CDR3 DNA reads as TGTGCCAGCAGTCCCCTAGGCTACGAGCAGTACTTC. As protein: CASSPLGYEQYF.

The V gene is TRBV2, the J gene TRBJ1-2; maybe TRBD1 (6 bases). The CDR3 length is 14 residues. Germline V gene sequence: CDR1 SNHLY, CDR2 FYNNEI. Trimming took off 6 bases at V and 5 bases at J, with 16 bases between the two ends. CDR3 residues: CASSRGLIGYGYTF. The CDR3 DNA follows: TGTGCCAGCAGCAGGGGTCTTATTGGGTATGGCTACACCTTC.

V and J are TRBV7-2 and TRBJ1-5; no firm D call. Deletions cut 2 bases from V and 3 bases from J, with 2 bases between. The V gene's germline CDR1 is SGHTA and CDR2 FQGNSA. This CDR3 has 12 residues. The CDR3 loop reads CASSLYNQPQHF. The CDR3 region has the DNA TGTGCCAGCAGCTTATACAATCAGCCCCAGCATTTT.

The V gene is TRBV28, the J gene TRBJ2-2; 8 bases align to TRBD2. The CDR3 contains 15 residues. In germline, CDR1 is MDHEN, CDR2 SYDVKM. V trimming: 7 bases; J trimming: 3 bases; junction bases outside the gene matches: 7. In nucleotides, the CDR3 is TGTGCCAGCAAAAAGCGGGAGTTCGACACCGGGGAGCTGTTTTTT. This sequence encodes CASKKREFDTGELFF.

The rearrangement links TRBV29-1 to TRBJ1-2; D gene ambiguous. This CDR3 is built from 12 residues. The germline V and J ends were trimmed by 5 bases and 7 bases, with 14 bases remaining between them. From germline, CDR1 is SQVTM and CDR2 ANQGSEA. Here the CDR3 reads CSVTKTTVGYTF. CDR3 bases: TGCAGCGTTACCAAGACTACGGTTGGCTACACCTTC.

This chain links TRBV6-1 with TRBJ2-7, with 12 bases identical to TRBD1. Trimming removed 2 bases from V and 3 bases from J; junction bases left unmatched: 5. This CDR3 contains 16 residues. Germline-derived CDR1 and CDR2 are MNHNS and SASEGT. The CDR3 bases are TGTGCCAGCAGTGAATATGGGACAGGGGGCTTCTACGAGCAGTACTTC. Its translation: CASSEYGTGGFYEQYF.

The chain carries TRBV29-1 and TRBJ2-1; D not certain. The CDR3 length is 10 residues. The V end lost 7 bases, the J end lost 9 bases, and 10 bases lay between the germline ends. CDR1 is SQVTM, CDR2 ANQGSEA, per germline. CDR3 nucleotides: TGCAGCGCCGGACGAATTGAGCAGTTCTTC. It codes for CSAGRIEQFF.

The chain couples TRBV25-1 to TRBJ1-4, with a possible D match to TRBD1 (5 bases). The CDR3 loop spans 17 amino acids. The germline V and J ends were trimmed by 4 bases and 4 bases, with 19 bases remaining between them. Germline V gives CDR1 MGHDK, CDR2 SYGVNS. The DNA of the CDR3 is TGTGCCAGCAGTGGGGCTTTTATTGGGGCGGTTAATGAAAAACTGTTTTTT. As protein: CASSGAFIGAVNEKLFF.

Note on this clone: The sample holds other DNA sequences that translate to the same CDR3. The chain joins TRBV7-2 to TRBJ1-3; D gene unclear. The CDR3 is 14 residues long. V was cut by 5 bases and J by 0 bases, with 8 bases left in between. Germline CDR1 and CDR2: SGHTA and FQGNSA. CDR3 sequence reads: CASSPGSSGNTIYF. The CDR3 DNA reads TGTGCCAGCAGCCCGGGTAGCTCTGGAAACACCATATATTTT. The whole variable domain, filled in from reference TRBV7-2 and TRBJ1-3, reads GAGVSQSPSNKVTEKGKDVELRCDPISGHTALYWYRQSLGQGLEFLIYFQGNSAPDKSGLPSDRFSAERTGGSVSTLTIQRTQQEDSAVYLCASSPGSSGNTIYFGEGSWLTVV.

CDR3 region: CSVCPPQIGTEAFF. CDR3 bases: TGCAGCGTTTGTCCTCCACAGATTGGCACTGAAGCTTTCTTT. The chain links TRBV29-1 to TRBJ1-1; D ambiguous. Per the germline V gene, CDR1 is SQVTM and CDR2 is ANQGSEA. Deletions cut 5 bases from V and 4 bases from J, with 17 bases between. This CDR3 has 14 residues.

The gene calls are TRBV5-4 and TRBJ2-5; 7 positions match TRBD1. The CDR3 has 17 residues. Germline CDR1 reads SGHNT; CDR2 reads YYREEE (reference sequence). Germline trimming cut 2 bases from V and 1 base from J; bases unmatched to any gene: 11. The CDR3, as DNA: TGTGCCAGCAGCTTTACAGGGGCGGGTCGGGGCCAAGAGACCCAGTACTTC. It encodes CASSFTGAGRGQETQYF. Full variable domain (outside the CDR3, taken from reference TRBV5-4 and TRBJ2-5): ETGVTQSPTHLIKTRGQQVTLRCSSQSGHNTVSWYQQALGQGPQFIFQYYREEENGRGNFPPRFSGLQFPNYSSELNVNALELDDSALYLCASSFTGAGRGQETQYFGPGTRLLVL.

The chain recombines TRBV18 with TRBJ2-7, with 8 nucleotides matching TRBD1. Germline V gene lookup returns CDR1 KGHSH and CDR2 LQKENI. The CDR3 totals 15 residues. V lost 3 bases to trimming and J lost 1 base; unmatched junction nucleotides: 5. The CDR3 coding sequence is TGTGCCAGCTCACCGCGGACAGGGAGATCCTACGAGCAGTACTTC. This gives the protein CASSPRTGRSYEQYF.

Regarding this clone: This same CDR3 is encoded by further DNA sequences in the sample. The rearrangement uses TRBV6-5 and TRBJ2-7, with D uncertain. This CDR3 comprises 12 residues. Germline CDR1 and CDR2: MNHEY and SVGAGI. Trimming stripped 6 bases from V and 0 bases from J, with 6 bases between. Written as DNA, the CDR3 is TGTGCCAGCAGACATAGCTCCTACGAGCAGTACTTC. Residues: CASRHSSYEQYF.